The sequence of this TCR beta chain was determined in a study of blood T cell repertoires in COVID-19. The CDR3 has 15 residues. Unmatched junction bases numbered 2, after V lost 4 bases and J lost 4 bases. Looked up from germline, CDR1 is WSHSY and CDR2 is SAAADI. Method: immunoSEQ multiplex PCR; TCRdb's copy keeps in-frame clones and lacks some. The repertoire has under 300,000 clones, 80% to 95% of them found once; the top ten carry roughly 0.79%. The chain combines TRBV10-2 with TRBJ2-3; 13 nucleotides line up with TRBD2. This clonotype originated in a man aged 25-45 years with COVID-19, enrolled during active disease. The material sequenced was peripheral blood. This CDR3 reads CASSALAGGPDTQYF. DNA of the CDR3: TGCGCCAGCAGTGCACTAGCGGGGGGGCCAGATACGCAGTATTTT.